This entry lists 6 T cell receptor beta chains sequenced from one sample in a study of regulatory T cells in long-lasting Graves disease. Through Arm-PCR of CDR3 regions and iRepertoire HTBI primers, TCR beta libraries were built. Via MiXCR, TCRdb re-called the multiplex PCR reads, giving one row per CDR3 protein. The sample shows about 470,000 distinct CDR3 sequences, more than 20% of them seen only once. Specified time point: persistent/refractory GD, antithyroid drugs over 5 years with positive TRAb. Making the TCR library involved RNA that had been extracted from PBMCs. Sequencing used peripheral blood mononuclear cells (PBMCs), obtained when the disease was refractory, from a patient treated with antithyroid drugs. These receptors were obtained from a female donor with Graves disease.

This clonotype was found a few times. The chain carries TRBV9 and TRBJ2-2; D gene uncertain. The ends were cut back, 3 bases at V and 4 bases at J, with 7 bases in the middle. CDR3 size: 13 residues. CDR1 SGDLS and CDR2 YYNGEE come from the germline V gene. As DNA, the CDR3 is TGTGCCAGCAGCGGATTCAGCACCGGGGAGCTGTTTTTT. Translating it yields CASSGFSTGELFF.

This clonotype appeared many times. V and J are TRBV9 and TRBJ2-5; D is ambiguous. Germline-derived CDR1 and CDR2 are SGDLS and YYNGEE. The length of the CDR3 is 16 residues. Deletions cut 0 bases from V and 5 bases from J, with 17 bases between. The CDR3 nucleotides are TGTGCCAGCAGCGTAGAGGGCACCCGTCTTGATGAGACCCAGTACTTC. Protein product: CASSVEGTRLDETQYF.

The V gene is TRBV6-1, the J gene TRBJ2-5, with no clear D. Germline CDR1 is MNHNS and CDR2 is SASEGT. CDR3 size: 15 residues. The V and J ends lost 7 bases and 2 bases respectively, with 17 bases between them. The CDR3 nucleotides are TGTGCCAGCACCCCGCAGGCCCTGCAGCAAGAGACCCAGTACTTC. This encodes CASTPQALQQETQYF.

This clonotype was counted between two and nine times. CDR3 residues: CSVEGRANEQYF. In DNA, the CDR3 is TGCAGCGTTGAAGGCAGGGCGAACGAGCAGTACTTC. V gene TRBV29-1 combines with J gene TRBJ2-7, with D possibly TRBD1 on 5 matching bases. Trimming took off 1 base at V and 5 bases at J, with 9 bases between the two ends. Germline lookup yields CDR1 SQVTM and CDR2 ANQGSEA. The CDR3 has 12 residues.

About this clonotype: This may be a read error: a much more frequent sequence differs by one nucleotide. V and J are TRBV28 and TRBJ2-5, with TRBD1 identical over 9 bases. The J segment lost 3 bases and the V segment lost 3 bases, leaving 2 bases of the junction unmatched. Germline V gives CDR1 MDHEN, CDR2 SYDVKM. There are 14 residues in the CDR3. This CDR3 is CASSFRDREETQYF. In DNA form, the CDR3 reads TGTGCCAGCAGTTTCCGGGACAGGGAAGAGACCCAGTACTTC.

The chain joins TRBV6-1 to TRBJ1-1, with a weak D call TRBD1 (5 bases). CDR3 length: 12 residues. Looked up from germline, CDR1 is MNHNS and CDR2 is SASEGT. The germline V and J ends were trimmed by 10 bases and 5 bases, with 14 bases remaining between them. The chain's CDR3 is CATGQGSTEAFF. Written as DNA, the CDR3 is TGTGCCACCGGCCAGGGAAGTACTGAAGCTTTCTTT.